The next 13 T cell receptor beta chains were all read from a single sample in a study of T cells in Graves' hyperthyroidism and ophthalmopathy. Amplified TCR beta CDR3 regions came from RNA transcripts. The study used the HTBI primer set for a first-round RT-PCR of the TCR CDR3. One entry per CDR3 protein results from TCRdb running MiXCR on the multiplex PCR reads. The sample yields around 300,000 distinct CDR3 sequences, approximately 15% seen once. The sequencing input was blood. These receptors all stem from a woman in her twenties or thirties with Graves' hyperthyroidism.

This clonotype has a count of ten or more. The V gene is TRBV20-1, the J gene TRBJ2-1; a possible D gene is TRBD2 (5 bases). CDR3 size: 16 residues. CDR1 and CDR2 from the germline V gene are DFQATT and SNEGSKA (reference sequence). V shed 4 bases and J shed 0 bases, with 16 bases lying between them. The CDR3 DNA follows: TGCAGTGCTACTCGTCCCGGACTGACCTCCTACAATGAGCAGTTCTTC. Translating it yields CSATRPGLTSYNEQFF.

This clonotype showed up many times. The CDR3 bases are TGTGCCAGCAGCTTAAGGAGGGAAGGTGGCTACACCTTC. Protein sequence: CASSLRREGGYTF. J is TRBJ1-2 and V is TRBV2, with no clear D. The CDR3 contains 13 residues. Per germline, CDR1 SNHLY and CDR2 FYNNEI. Between the trimmed V and J ends, which lost 6 bases and 7 bases, there was a span of 15 bases.

This clonotype has a count of ten or more. The chain couples TRBV7-2 to TRBJ1-2, with 11 bases fitting TRBD1. The CDR3 contains 14 residues. The germline CDR1 and CDR2 sequences are SGHTA and FQGNSA. With 5 bases clipped from V and 7 bases from J, the junction kept 6 bases outside the gene matches. The chain's CDR3 is CASSPGQGAFGYTF. CDR3 coding DNA: TGTGCCAGCAGCCCAGGACAGGGGGCGTTTGGCTACACCTTC.

This rearrangement joins TRBV6-1 to TRBJ1-2; no reliable D call. The CDR3 runs 11 residues. CDR1 and CDR2 (germline): MNHNS, SASEGT. V was clipped by 7 bases and J by 8 bases, with 11 bases between them. CDR3 nucleotide sequence: TGTGCCAGCACGAATGGGGTCGGCTACACCTTC. This sequence encodes CASTNGVGYTF.

There are many counts of this clonotype. The chain combines TRBV20-1 with TRBJ1-5; no reliable D call. There are 14 residues in the CDR3. Looked up from germline, CDR1 is DFQATT and CDR2 is SNEGSKA (reference sequence). V dropped 5 bases and J dropped 9 bases, with 20 bases sitting between them. CDR3 DNA: TGCAGTGCTGGTAAAGATTCGTCCCAAGGGCCCCAGCATTTT. Translation gives CSAGKDSSQGPQHF.

This clonotype was recorded a few times. The CDR3 here is CASSFGDREIYEQYF. CDR3 in DNA: TGTGCCAGCAGTTTCGGGGACAGGGAGATTTACGAGCAGTACTTC. The rearrangement joins TRBV28 to TRBJ2-7; TRBD1 aligns across 9 bases. The CDR3 has 15 residues. Germline V lookup: CDR1 MDHEN, CDR2 SYDVKM. Losses at the gene ends were 3 bases for V and 4 bases for J; bases not matched to a gene: 7.

The rearrangement links TRBV11-2 to TRBJ2-5; tentative D call: TRBD2 (5 bases). The CDR3 spans 15 residues. Trimming cost V 4 bases and J 5 bases, with 17 bases left between them. Germline-derived CDR1 and CDR2 are SGHAT and FQNNGV. In nucleotides, the CDR3 is TGTGCCAGCAGCTCGCCCTGGGAGACTGAGGAGACCCAGTACTTC. It is translated as CASSSPWETEETQYF.

The table lists this clonotype with many counts. The chain couples TRBV9 to TRBJ2-7; D is perhaps TRBD1 or TRBD2 (5 bases each). In germline, CDR1 is SGDLS, CDR2 YYNGEE. The germline V and J ends were trimmed by 3 bases and 5 bases, with 15 bases remaining between them. The CDR3 has 14 amino acids. The CDR3 protein is CASSGAQASHEQYF. In DNA, the CDR3 is TGTGCCAGCAGCGGGGCACAGGCTAGCCACGAGCAGTACTTC. The variable domain in full, completed from reference TRBV9 and TRBJ2-7, reads DSGVTQTPKHLITATGQRVTLRCSPRSGDLSVYWYQQSLDQGLQFLIQYYNGEERAKGNILERFSAQQFPDLHSELNLSSLELGDSALYFCASSGAQASHEQYFGPGTRLTVT.

The count of this clonotype is one. This CDR3 reads CASSLAGGFDGYTF. The CDR3 DNA reads as TGTGCCAGCAGTTTGGCAGGGGGCTTTGATGGCTACACCTTC. The chain links TRBV27 to TRBJ1-2; the match to TRBD1 covers 8 bases. This CDR3 contains 14 residues. Germline trimming cut 3 bases from V and 6 bases from J; bases unmatched to any gene: 6. Germline V gene lookup returns CDR1 MNHEY and CDR2 SMNVEV (reference sequence).

This clonotype appeared many times. The rearrangement links TRBV27 to TRBJ2-7; D unclear. The V end lost 8 bases, the J end lost 6 bases, and 2 bases lay between the germline ends. The CDR3 totals 8 residues. The germline V gene encodes CDR1 MNHEY and CDR2 SMNVEV (reference sequence). The CDR3 DNA reads TGTGCCAGCTCCGAGCAGTACTTC. Its translation: CASSEQYF.

As to this clonotype: A much larger clone lies one base from this, so it may be a read error. The chain recombines TRBV6-1 with TRBJ2-7; unclear D gene. CDR1 is MNHNS and CDR2 is SASEGT in the germline V gene. The CDR3 consists of 10 residues. DNA of the CDR3: TGTGCCGGCAGTAACTACGAGCAGTACTTC. The encoded protein is CAGSNYEQYF.

The V call is TRBV27, the J call TRBJ1-2, with a possible D match to TRBD1 (5 bases). In germline, CDR1 is MNHEY, CDR2 SMNVEV (reference sequence). V dropped 2 bases and J dropped 7 bases, with 11 bases sitting between them. The CDR3 contains 13 residues. Here the CDR3 DNA reads TGTGCCAGCAGTTTAACCGCCGGGGGTGGCTACACCTTC. It specifies CASSLTAGGGYTF.

The V call is TRBV4-3, the J call TRBJ2-1; maybe TRBD2 (5 bases). This CDR3 has 18 amino acids. Germline values: CDR1 LGHNA, CDR2 YSLEER. V was clipped by 3 bases and J by 0 bases, with 18 bases between them. The CDR3 DNA reads as TGCGCCAGCAGCCATGACCAGCTCGGGATGAGCTCCTACAATGAGCAGTTCTTC. This translates into CASSHDQLGMSSYNEQFF.